The rows below give T cell receptor beta chains drawn from one sample of a study of identical twins. TCRdb recomputed calls from the 5' RACE reads with MiXCR, one row per CDR3 protein. This table holds about 550,000 distinct CDR3 sequences, about 20% found once. The data were also submitted as part of a second study, on yellow fever vaccine responses in identical twins.

Sequencing was done on a sample of CD4+ T cells sorted from blood. The receptors come from a woman under 30 in good health. The conserved cysteine and the conserved F or W are not part of the CDR3 here. The order of the fields is V gene, J gene, CDR3 protein.

v_call: TRBV19
j_call: TRBJ2-2
cdr3_aa: ASSASHTGELF

v_call: TRBV12-3/TRBV12-4
j_call: TRBJ2-5
cdr3_aa: ASSQYTKTSGGNIGETQY

v_call: TRBV2
j_call: TRBJ1-2
cdr3_aa: ASSDGGSGYGYT

v_call: TRBV20-1
j_call: TRBJ2-1
cdr3_aa: SATELAANNEQF

v_call: TRBV28
j_call: TRBJ2-1
cdr3_aa: ASTSRSTYNEQF

v_call: TRBV6-5
j_call: TRBJ1-5
cdr3_aa: ASSYLPPGQGTSNQPQH

v_call: TRBV6-5
j_call: TRBJ1-1
cdr3_aa: ASSSRGLQTEAF

v_call: TRBV20-1
j_call: TRBJ1-6
cdr3_aa: SARETRGNSPLH

v_call: TRBV10-3
j_call: TRBJ2-1
cdr3_aa: AISRGDLTSGDANEQF

v_call: TRBV15
j_call: TRBJ1-3
cdr3_aa: ATSRDPRGLGNTIY

v_call: TRBV4-1
j_call: TRBJ2-5
cdr3_aa: ASSQGDLGFQETQY

v_call: TRBV12-3/TRBV12-4
j_call: TRBJ2-5
cdr3_aa: ASSRVFRRETQY

v_call: TRBV5-1
j_call: TRBJ2-7
cdr3_aa: ASSLNQAGGVYEQY

v_call: TRBV5-5
j_call: TRBJ2-5
cdr3_aa: ASGPGLDSYTPETQY

v_call: TRBV6-5
j_call: TRBJ2-3
cdr3_aa: ASGSFPPKGTDTQY

v_call: TRBV5-1
j_call: TRBJ2-5
cdr3_aa: ASSLWTGRSETQY

v_call: TRBV12-3/TRBV12-4
j_call: TRBJ1-6
cdr3_aa: ASRFGPNSPLH

v_call: TRBV9
j_call: TRBJ2-2
cdr3_aa: ASSPTDDTGELF

v_call: TRBV12-3/TRBV12-4
j_call: TRBJ2-1
cdr3_aa: ASSRLAKGNEQF

v_call: TRBV3-1
j_call: TRBJ1-1
cdr3_aa: ASSQAWLRGTEAF

v_call: TRBV5-1
j_call: TRBJ2-1
cdr3_aa: ASSPGTGGGNEQF

v_call: TRBV3-1
j_call: TRBJ2-1
cdr3_aa: ASSPRLGQSSYNEQF

v_call: TRBV7-8
j_call: TRBJ2-1
cdr3_aa: ASSFQGAQGVNEQF

v_call: TRBV6-1
j_call: TRBJ2-5
cdr3_aa: ASKPGLAGVYQETQY

v_call: TRBV20-1
j_call: TRBJ2-5
cdr3_aa: SAPRLETQY

v_call: TRBV20-1
j_call: TRBJ1-1
cdr3_aa: SATAGGLGTEAF

v_call: TRBV15
j_call: TRBJ2-5
cdr3_aa: ASAGLAGETQY

v_call: TRBV3-1
j_call: TRBJ1-2
cdr3_aa: ASSQGGRSYYGYT

v_call: TRBV19
j_call: TRBJ1-5
cdr3_aa: ASSPQGRGNQPQH

v_call: TRBV6-5
j_call: TRBJ1-2
cdr3_aa: ASSSTLQGARGYT

v_call: TRBV9
j_call: TRBJ2-2
cdr3_aa: ASSVRDRGSAGELF

v_call: TRBV10-1
j_call: TRBJ2-1
cdr3_aa: ASSPLRTSGAYNEQF

v_call: TRBV10-3
j_call: TRBJ1-2
cdr3_aa: AISESNQFGYT

v_call: TRBV27
j_call: TRBJ2-1
cdr3_aa: ASSFGGPWNNEQF

v_call: TRBV7-7
j_call: TRBJ2-1
cdr3_aa: ASSQNGGGIAEQF

v_call: TRBV5-1
j_call: TRBJ2-3
cdr3_aa: ASSFQGLAGSTDTQY

v_call: TRBV29-1
j_call: TRBJ2-1
cdr3_aa: SVEEGLAGGYNEQF

v_call: TRBV27
j_call: TRBJ2-1
cdr3_aa: ASSWSGTSYNEQF

v_call: TRBV24-1
j_call: TRBJ2-1
cdr3_aa: ATMDRASNEQF

v_call: TRBV10-3
j_call: TRBJ2-7
cdr3_aa: AISALAHYEQY

v_call: TRBV29-1
j_call: TRBJ1-2
cdr3_aa: SAAGTGGPNYGYT

v_call: TRBV20-1
j_call: TRBJ2-5
cdr3_aa: SARRLAGTETQY

v_call: TRBV24-1
j_call: TRBJ2-1
cdr3_aa: ATSDTLDRGENRNEQF

v_call: TRBV19
j_call: TRBJ2-7
cdr3_aa: ASTQDGRSSYEQY

v_call: TRBV7-9
j_call: TRBJ2-1
cdr3_aa: ASSLAGDSEQF

v_call: TRBV7-2
j_call: TRBJ1-2
cdr3_aa: ASSFVSASGYT

v_call: TRBV20-1
j_call: TRBJ2-3
cdr3_aa: SAGSPSVADTQY

v_call: TRBV29-1
j_call: TRBJ2-7
cdr3_aa: SVAQGYGEY

v_call: TRBV10-3
j_call: TRBJ2-3
cdr3_aa: AISEPSGGGTDTQY

v_call: TRBV20-1
j_call: TRBJ2-2
cdr3_aa: SAPPTGGAGELF

v_call: TRBV3-1
j_call: TRBJ1-5
cdr3_aa: ASSQVAGANQPQH

v_call: TRBV20-1
j_call: TRBJ2-1
cdr3_aa: SAWTSGDYNEQF